This passage covers 20 T cell receptor beta chains from one sample sequenced in a study of OX40 agonist ivuxolimab in advanced cancers. Assay: immunoSEQ multiplex PCR; the TCRdb copy retains only in-frame clones and omits some. The sample has 42,000 or so clones, around 90% seen once. The specimen was CD4+ or CD8+ T cells sorted from blood, collected in a trial of the OX40 agonist ivuxolimab. The source of these receptors is an adult with an advanced solid tumor such as melanoma, head and neck, liver or kidney cancer.

The chain is built from TRBV5-6 and TRBJ1-5, with D possibly matching TRBD1 (6 bases). With 5 bases removed from V and 3 bases from J, the gap between germline ends came to 15 bases. Germline CDR1 reads SGHDT; CDR2 reads YYEEEE. The length of the CDR3 is 15 residues. Here the CDR3 reads CASSYRQVLNQPQHF. CDR3 DNA sequence: TGTGCCAGCAGTTACAGACAGGTCCTCAATCAGCCCCAGCATTTT.

This clone was picked up one time. The V and J genes are TRBV7-9 and TRBJ2-5; D gene uncertain. V gave up 3 bases and J gave up 5 bases, with 16 bases separating them. The CDR3 contains 15 residues. Germline V gives CDR1 SEHNR, CDR2 FQNEAQ (reference sequence). In nucleotides, the CDR3 is TGTGCCAGCAGCTTGACGGCCCTAAGTGTGGAGACCCAGTACTTC. Translated, it gives CASSLTALSVETQYF.

This chain links TRBV6-5 with TRBJ2-3, with D maybe TRBD2 (5 bases). Germline lookup yields CDR1 MNHEY and CDR2 SVGAGI. The CDR3 loop spans 12 amino acids. Trimming removed 0 bases at V and 10 bases at J, with 8 bases between. CDR3 coding DNA: TGTGCCAGCAGTTACTCAGGCGGGTCGCAGTATTTT. Amino acids: CASSYSGGSQYF.

This rearrangement joins TRBV6-6 to TRBJ1-3; D gene uncertain. The V gene lost 6 bases and the J gene lost 1 base, with 16 bases spanning the gap. The CDR3 totals 16 residues. Germline CDR1 is MNHNY and CDR2 is SVGAGI (reference sequence). The CDR3 spells CASRLKTGWSGNTIYF. For the CDR3, the DNA is TGTGCCAGCAGGCTTAAAACGGGGTGGTCTGGAAACACCATATATTTT.

This clone turned up a few times. V and J are TRBV5-4 and TRBJ2-5; 8 bases are shared with TRBD2. With 4 bases clipped from V and 4 bases from J, the junction kept 6 bases outside the gene matches. CDR3 length: 14 residues. The germline gives CDR1 SGHNT, CDR2 YYREEE (reference sequence). For the CDR3, the DNA is TGTGCCAGCAGCCCGGGGGGGCTTGTAGAGACCCAGTACTTC. It codes for CASSPGGLVETQYF. Complete variable domain (other parts from reference TRBV5-4 and TRBJ2-5): ETGVTQSPTHLIKTRGQQVTLRCSSQSGHNTVSWYQQALGQGPQFIFQYYREEENGRGNFPPRFSGLQFPNYSSELNVNALELDDSALYLCASSPGGLVETQYFGPGTRLLVL.

CDR3 DNA sequence: TGTGCCAGCAGCTTAGCCTCCCTGACAGGGGGCAGTGAGACCCAGTACTTC. It codes for CASSLASLTGGSETQYF. This rearrangement joins TRBV7-8 to TRBJ2-5, with TRBD1 matching 10 bases. After removal of 0 bases from V and 5 bases from J, the junction contained 9 bases not matched to a gene. The germline CDR1 and CDR2 sequences are SGHVS and FQNEAQ. This CDR3 has 17 residues.

With respect to this clone: Other DNA sequences in this specimen translate into the identical CDR3. The rearrangement links TRBV19 to TRBJ2-5, with D perhaps matching TRBD1 or TRBD2 (6 bases each). V was trimmed by 1 base and J by 1 base, leaving 7 bases between them. This CDR3 has 14 residues. Germline V gives CDR1 LNHDA, CDR2 SQIVND (reference sequence). CDR3 nucleotides: TGTGCCAGTAGTATAGGGGGGGCCCAAGAGACCCAGTACTTC. It yields the protein CASSIGGAQETQYF. Drawing the rest from reference TRBV19 and TRBJ2-5, the complete variable domain is DGGITQSPKYLFRKEGQNVTLSCEQNLNHDAMYWYRQDPGQGLRLIYYSQIVNDFQKGDIAEGYSVSREKKESFPLTVTSAQKNPTAFYLCASSIGGAQETQYFGPGTRLLVL.

The chain couples TRBV6-6 to TRBJ2-3; D is undetermined. This CDR3 comprises 16 residues. In germline, CDR1 is MNHNY, CDR2 SVGAGI (reference sequence). Trimming cost V 6 bases and J 1 base, with 17 bases left between them. CDR3 sequence: CASRRPGERRTDTQYF. CDR3 in DNA: TGTGCCAGCAGACGGCCTGGGGAAAGACGCACAGATACGCAGTATTTT.

The V call is TRBV5-5, the J call TRBJ1-2; 11 nucleotides align to TRBD1. The CDR3 is 15 residues long. The germline gives CDR1 SGHKS, CDR2 YYEKEE (reference sequence). With V trimmed by 4 bases and J by 3 bases, 5 bases remained unmatched. The CDR3, as DNA: TGTGCCAGCAGCCCGCGGACAGGGGGCTACTATGGCTACACCTTC. Protein sequence: CASSPRTGGYYGYTF.

This clone has only one observation. The chain couples TRBV9 to TRBJ1-1; no firm D call. Germline lookup yields CDR1 SGDLS and CDR2 YYNGEE. The V end was cut by 4 bases, the J end by 5 bases, with 9 bases between. This CDR3 spans 12 amino acids. The CDR3 DNA is TGTGCCAGCAGCCCAATTGGGACTGAAGCTTTCTTT. It codes for CASSPIGTEAFF.

This rearrangement joins TRBV2 to TRBJ2-7, with D tentatively TRBD1 (5 bases). The CDR3 spans 13 residues. The V end lost 7 bases, the J end lost 6 bases, and 16 bases lay between the germline ends. Germline loops: CDR1 SNHLY, CDR2 FYNNEI. Here the CDR3 DNA reads TGTGCCAGCACAAGACAGTTGGTGGGCGAGCAGTACTTC. Its protein product is CASTRQLVGEQYF.

The V gene is TRBV7-9, the J gene TRBJ1-4; 7 bases are shared with TRBD1. The CDR3 has 16 residues. Germline CDR1 is SEHNR and CDR2 is FQNEAQ (reference sequence). V lost 3 bases to trimming and J lost 5 bases; unmatched junction nucleotides: 9. CDR3 protein: CASSLGEGQPNEKLFF. For the CDR3, the DNA is TGTGCCAGCAGCTTGGGTGAGGGACAGCCCAATGAAAAACTGTTTTTT.

The rearrangement uses TRBV5-1 and TRBJ1-4; D might be TRBD1 (6 bases). This CDR3 has 14 amino acids. CDR1 and CDR2 (germline): SGHRS, YFSETQ. V was shortened by 4 bases and J by 3 bases, with 10 bases between the two germline ends. The CDR3 DNA is TGCGCCAGCAGCCTCGGGACATCTAATGAAAAACTGTTTTTT. Protein sequence: CASSLGTSNEKLFF.

The chain is built from TRBV18 and TRBJ1-1, with D unresolved. This CDR3 is built from 14 residues. V lost 2 bases to trimming and J lost 7 bases, with 14 bases between them. The germline gives CDR1 KGHSH, CDR2 LQKENI. DNA for the CDR3: TGTGCCAGCTCACCAGCCGGACGTTTTGGTGAAGCTTTCTTT. This sequence encodes CASSPAGRFGEAFF.

This chain connects TRBV7-3 to TRBJ2-7; TRBD2 matches at 12 bases. After removal of 6 bases from V and 3 bases from J, the junction contained 6 bases not matched to a gene. CDR1 is SGHTA, CDR2 FQGTGA, per germline. The CDR3 has 15 amino acids. The CDR3 protein is CASSFGLAGNYEQYF. In nucleotides, the CDR3 is TGTGCCAGCAGTTTCGGACTAGCGGGGAACTACGAGCAGTACTTC.

V gene TRBV7-2 combines with J gene TRBJ2-1; D not resolved. The V gene's germline CDR1 is SGHTA and CDR2 FQGNSA. V was shortened by 1 base and J by 8 bases, with 6 bases between the two germline ends. The CDR3 has 12 residues. CDR3 sequence (DNA): TGTGCCAGCAGCTTAGTCGAACATGAGCAGTTCTTC. This translates into CASSLVEHEQFF.

The J gene is TRBJ1-4, the V gene TRBV27; D call uncertain. Germline V lookup: CDR1 MNHEY, CDR2 SMNVEV (reference sequence). The germline V and J ends were trimmed by 3 bases and 3 bases, with 5 bases remaining between them. The CDR3 sequence is 13 residues long. The CDR3 is CASSFQPNEKLFF. The CDR3 DNA sequence: TGTGCCAGCAGTTTCCAACCTAATGAAAAACTGTTTTTT. Filled out from reference TRBV27 and TRBJ1-4, the complete variable domain reads EAQVTQNPRYLITVTGKKLTVTCSQNMNHEYMSWYRQDPGLGLRQIYYSMNVEVTDKGDVPEGYKVSRKEKRNFPLILESPSPNQTSLYFCASSFQPNEKLFFGSGTQLSVL.

This chain links TRBV2 with TRBJ2-2, with 8 nucleotides matching TRBD1. The V gene end was trimmed by 4 bases and the J gene end by 1 base; junction bases not matched to a gene: 5. This CDR3 spans 16 amino acids. CDR1 and CDR2 from the germline V gene are SNHLY and FYNNEI. The CDR3 region is CASSGQGARNTGELFF. CDR3 in DNA: TGTGCCAGCAGTGGCCAGGGGGCTCGGAACACCGGGGAGCTGTTTTTT.

The chain uses TRBV7-2 and TRBJ1-5; no clear D. CDR1 is SGHTA and CDR2 is FQGNSA in the germline V gene. V lost 3 bases and J 7 bases, leaving 10 bases between the germline ends. CDR3 length equals 13 residues. The CDR3 loop reads CASSFSGIQPQHF. The CDR3 nucleotides are TGTGCCAGCAGCTTTTCCGGGATCCAGCCCCAGCATTTT.

This clone was observed once. The chain is built from TRBV5-1 and TRBJ1-2; TRBD1 is a possible D gene (5 bases). Germline V gene data show CDR1 as SGHRS and CDR2 as YFSETQ. V lost 6 bases, J lost 4 bases, and 19 bases lay in between. The CDR3 runs 15 residues. The CDR3 DNA reads as TGCGCCAGCACGCTCGGCGGGGGGATGGCCTATGGCTACACCTTC. Translating gives CASTLGGGMAYGYTF.